Shown below are 14 T cell receptor beta chains from a single sample sequenced in a study of blood T cell repertoires in COVID-19. Assay: immunoSEQ multiplex PCR; the TCRdb copy retains only in-frame clones and omits some. Among about 82,000 clones listed, just under 85% were seen once. Sequencing was done on a sample of peripheral blood. The receptor set was obtained from a man aged 80 or over with active or convalescent COVID-19.

The chain carries TRBV2 and TRBJ2-5, with 8 bases lining up with TRBD1. CDR3 length: 15 amino acids. Germline V gene data show CDR1 as SNHLY and CDR2 as FYNNEI. Unmatched junction bases numbered 2, after V lost 0 bases and J lost 2 bases. In nucleotides, the CDR3 is TGTGCCAGCAGTGAAGCGACAGGGGCGCAAGAGACCCAGTACTTC. Protein sequence: CASSEATGAQETQYF.

This chain uses TRBV6-5 with TRBJ1-2, with D perhaps TRBD1 (5 bases). The V end lost 10 bases, the J end lost 7 bases, and 16 bases lay between the germline ends. The CDR3 consists of 12 residues. Looked up from germline, CDR1 is MNHEY and CDR2 is SVGAGI. CDR3 sequence (DNA): TGTGCCACCACTTCAGGGTTTTTTGGCTACACCTTC. Its protein is CATTSGFFGYTF.

The chain combines TRBV4-1 with TRBJ2-1, with 10 bases that match TRBD1. Unmatched junction bases numbered 10, after V lost 5 bases and J lost 0 bases. This CDR3 has 18 residues. CDR1 and CDR2 from the germline V gene are MGHRA and YSYEKL. CDR3 sequence reads: CASSSGTGDPSSYNEQFF. The CDR3 bases are TGCGCCAGCAGCTCCGGGACAGGGGACCCGAGCTCCTACAATGAGCAGTTCTTC.

This clone came up once. V and J are TRBV19 and TRBJ1-5; 7 nucleotides line up with TRBD1. Trimming removed 5 bases from V and 4 bases from J; junction bases left unmatched: 5. The CDR3 is 14 amino acids. CDR1 and CDR2 (germline): LNHDA, SQIVND (reference sequence). The DNA for the CDR3 is TGTGCCAGTAGTCACCGGGACAGAAATCAGCCCCAGCATTTT. This translates into CASSHRDRNQPQHF.

This clone has only one observation. The chain recombines TRBV19 with TRBJ2-3, with D unclear. Germline lookup yields CDR1 LNHDA and CDR2 SQIVND (reference sequence). The CDR3 is 16 amino acids. The V gene lost 5 bases and the J gene lost 0 bases, with 15 bases spanning the gap. CDR3 loop: CASSGNSYPSTDTQYF. The CDR3 nucleotides read TGTGCCAGTAGTGGAAACAGTTATCCTAGCACAGATACGCAGTATTTT.

A few counts support this clone. V is TRBV29-1 and J is TRBJ1-1; 7 bases agree with TRBD1. J lost 3 bases, V lost 6 bases, and 13 bases had no gene match. CDR1 is SQVTM, CDR2 ANQGSEA, per germline. This CDR3 has 15 amino acids. CDR3 sequence reads: CSVGPPTGSHTEAFF. DNA of the CDR3: TGCAGCGTCGGTCCCCCGACAGGGTCGCACACTGAAGCTTTCTTT. Full variable domain (outside the CDR3, taken from reference TRBV29-1 and TRBJ1-1): SAVISQKPSRDICQRGTSLTIQCQVDSQVTMMFWYRQQPGQSLTLIATANQGSEATYESGFVIDKFPISRPNLTFSTLTVSNMSPEDSSIYLCSVGPPTGSHTEAFFGQGTRLTVV.

The chain joins TRBV9 to TRBJ2-1; 7 bases align to TRBD2. This CDR3 has 16 residues. V dropped 1 base and J dropped 3; count of bases not matched to a gene: 7. The germline CDR1 and CDR2 sequences are SGDLS and YYNGEE. CDR3 in DNA: TGTGCCAGCAGCGTACGAAGGGCTAGCGGCTACAATGAGCAGTTCTTC. It encodes CASSVRRASGYNEQFF.

This clone came up a few times. V usage is TRBV19 and J usage is TRBJ2-5; no reliable D call. Germline-derived CDR1 and CDR2 are LNHDA and SQIVND (reference sequence). The ends were cut back, 4 bases at V and 5 bases at J, with 8 bases in the middle. The CDR3 sequence is 12 residues long. The CDR3 coding sequence is TGTGCCAGTAGTAATCGAGCGGAGACCCAGTACTTC. This sequence encodes CASSNRAETQYF.

Note on this clone: It may be a read error: a sequence one base away is much more abundant. V is TRBV19 and J is TRBJ1-5; D is possibly TRBD1 (6 bases). This CDR3 contains 16 residues. V was shortened by 1 base and J by 3 bases, with 13 bases between the two germline ends. Germline-derived CDR1 and CDR2 are LNHDA and SQIVND (reference sequence). The CDR3 sequence: CASSIGGRGDNQPQHF. The CDR3 DNA sequence: TGTGCCAGTAGTATAGGCGGCAGGGGCGACAATCAGCCCCAGCATTTT.

This clone occurred a few times. This sample includes further DNA sequences coding for the same CDR3. This sequence joins TRBV3-1 (or the pseudogene TRBV3-2) and TRBJ1-1, with 9 nucleotides matching TRBD1. The CDR3 is 13 residues long. Germline V CDR1 and CDR2: LGHDT, YNNKEL (reference sequence). The ends lost 3 bases at V and 4 bases at J; junction bases unmatched: 0. The CDR3 nucleotides read TGTGCCAGCAGCCAGGGACAGGGCACTGAAGCTTTCTTT. As protein: CASSQGQGTEAFF.

V is TRBV6-5 and J is TRBJ1-3, with no clear D. CDR3 size: 14 residues. Germline-derived CDR1 and CDR2 are MNHEY and SVGAGI. CDR3 DNA: TGTGTCTCTTCTAGGTTCTTGTCTGGAAACACCATATATTTT. This translates into CVSSRFLSGNTIYF.

V and J are TRBV5-1 and TRBJ1-1, with TRBD1 matching 8 bases. The V gene end was trimmed by 0 bases and the J gene end by 2 bases; junction bases not matched to a gene: 3. CDR3 length equals 15 residues. Germline V CDR1 and CDR2: SGHRS, YFSETQ. DNA for the CDR3: TGCGCCAGCAGCTTGGCGGGACAGGACAACACTGAAGCTTTCTTT. It is translated as CASSLAGQDNTEAFF.

This clone was detected a few times. This chain joins TRBV30 and TRBJ1-6, with 8 bases aligning to TRBD1. Trimming cost V 3 bases and J 7 bases; bases outside gene matches: 2. The CDR3 length is 13 residues. Germline CDR1 GTSNPN, CDR2 SVGIG (reference sequence). CDR3 nucleotide sequence: TGTGCCTGGAGCTCAGGGGGCAATTCACCCCTCCACTTT. This encodes CAWSSGGNSPLHF. Full variable domain (missing parts from reference TRBV30 and TRBJ1-6): SQTIHQWPATLVQPVGSPLSLECTVEGTSNPNLYWYRQAAGRGLQLLFYSVGIGQISSEVPQNLSASRPQDRQFILSSKKLLLSDSGFYLCAWSSGGNSPLHFGNGTRLTVT.

The chain joins TRBV11-3 to TRBJ2-2; D not certain. Germline loops: CDR1 SGHNT, CDR2 YENEEA. Trimming pared 4 bases from V and 0 bases from J, leaving 9 bases between. This CDR3 comprises 15 residues. The CDR3 loop is CASSSTATNTGELFF. The DNA for the CDR3 is TGTGCCAGCAGCTCAACAGCTACGAACACCGGGGAGCTGTTTTTT. The full variable domain, rest sourced from reference TRBV11-3 and TRBJ2-2, is EAGVVQSPRYKIIEKKQPVAFWCNPISGHNTLYWYLQNLGQGPELLIRYENEEAVDDSQLPKDRFSAERLKGVDSTLKIQPAELGDSAVYLCASSSTATNTGELFFGEGSRLTVL.